Listed here are 18 T cell receptor beta chains from one sample, sequenced in a study of control samples from healthy donors and cancer patients (dated by TCRdb to the early 2020s). Library creation used the immunoSEQ multiplex PCR assay. TCRdb re-hosts the immuneACCESS table, in-frame sequences only. Its copies lack some clones; in the studies checked, an unresolved V gene accounts for under half of them, and the cause for the rest is not known. The sample table lists about 28,000 clones, around 92% of them with a count of one. In total, the top ten clones hold approximately 12% of the sample. The source material was PBMCs. These receptors all come from a man between 45 and 60 years old with lung cancer.

This sequence joins TRBV7-8 and TRBJ1-1; TRBD1 matches 7 bases. This CDR3 has 15 residues. The ends lost 6 bases at V and 0 bases at J; junction bases unmatched: 7. Germline-derived CDR1 and CDR2 are SGHVS and FQNEAQ. For the CDR3, the DNA is TGTGCCAGCAGAAGGGACAGATACATGAACACTGAAGCTTTCTTT. Protein product: CASRRDRYMNTEAFF. Together with reference TRBV7-8 and TRBJ1-1, the CDR3 gives the full variable domain: GAGVSQSPRYKVAKRGQDVALRCDPISGHVSLFWYQQALGQGPEFLTYFQNEAQLDKSGLPSDRFFAERPEGSVSTLKIQRTQQEDSAVYLCASRRDRYMNTEAFFGQGTRLTVV.

V is TRBV28 and J is TRBJ1-6; D call uncertain. V was clipped by 7 bases and J by 11 bases, with 12 bases between them. CDR3 length equals 12 residues. The germline V gene encodes CDR1 MDHEN and CDR2 SYDVKM. Here the CDR3 reads CASTWGGTPLHF. In DNA form, the CDR3 reads TGTGCCAGCACTTGGGGAGGGACACCCCTCCACTTT.

The chain has TRBV11-2 and TRBJ1-3, with D uncertain. Germline CDR1 and CDR2: SGHAT and FQNNGV. Trimming cost V 4 bases and J 0 bases, with 10 bases left between them. The CDR3 totals 15 residues. The CDR3 DNA reads as TGTGCCAGCAGCTCGACGTACGCCTCTGGAAACACCATATATTTT. Its protein product is CASSSTYASGNTIYF.

V is TRBV11-2 and J is TRBJ2-3, with 16 nucleotides matching TRBD2. The length of the CDR3 is 18 residues. The germline V gene encodes CDR1 SGHAT and CDR2 FQNNGV. V lost 3 bases and J lost 4; bases outside the gene matches: 7. The CDR3 is CASSFAGTSGGAADTQYF. The CDR3, as DNA: TGTGCCAGCAGCTTTGCCGGGACTAGCGGGGGGGCGGCAGATACGCAGTATTTT.

This clone was seen only once. V gene TRBV19 combines with J gene TRBJ1-1, with 11 bases that match TRBD1. The V and J ends lost 6 bases and 3 bases, in that order; junction bases with no gene match: 9. This CDR3 has 16 amino acids. The germline V gene has CDR1 LNHDA and CDR2 SQIVND (reference sequence). The CDR3 DNA reads TGTGCCAGTAGCCCTCATAGGGACAGGGGGGACACTGAAGCTTTCTTT. Its translation is CASSPHRDRGDTEAFF.

This clone was seen only once. This chain's CDR3 is CASSRRDNEQFF. The CDR3 DNA is TGTGCCAGTAGTAGGAGGGACAATGAGCAGTTCTTC. The rearrangement uses TRBV19 and TRBJ2-1; TRBD2 is a possible D gene (6 bases). CDR3 size: 12 residues. V shed 4 bases and J shed 5 bases, with 6 bases lying between them. Germline V gives CDR1 LNHDA, CDR2 SQIVND (reference sequence). Variable domain in full (rest from reference TRBV19 and TRBJ2-1): DGGITQSPKYLFRKEGQNVTLSCEQNLNHDAMYWYRQDPGQGLRLIYYSQIVNDFQKGDIAEGYSVSREKKESFPLTVTSAQKNPTAFYLCASSRRDNEQFFGPGTRLTVL.

The V call is TRBV6-6, the J call TRBJ2-3; TRBD1 aligns across 9 bases. This CDR3 has 15 residues. Germline V CDR1 and CDR2: MNHNY, SVGAGI (reference sequence). The ends lost 6 bases at V and 5 bases at J; junction bases unmatched: 9. In DNA, the CDR3 is TGTGCCAGCAGCCAGGGACAGGGCTTTCAAGATACGCAGTATTTT. It codes for CASSQGQGFQDTQYF.

This clone was seen only a few times. This chain uses TRBV29-1 with TRBJ1-1, with D unresolved. Per the germline V gene, CDR1 is SQVTM and CDR2 is ANQGSEA. The V end was cut by 1 base, the J end by 0 bases, with 6 bases between. CDR3 length: 13 residues. In nucleotides, the CDR3 is TGCAGCGTTGAAGGGCGACTGAACACTGAAGCTTTCTTT. This codes for CSVEGRLNTEAFF.

The chain has TRBV19 and TRBJ1-5; TRBD1 might be the D (5 bases). Trimming pared 4 bases from V and 2 bases from J, leaving 12 bases between. The CDR3 spans 15 residues. Per germline, CDR1 LNHDA and CDR2 SQIVND (reference sequence). Written as DNA, the CDR3 is TGTGCCAGTAGTACGGGGGGAAGCGGCAATCAGCCCCAGCATTTT. Its translation is CASSTGGSGNQPQHF. The full variable domain, in which reference TRBV19 and TRBJ1-5 provide the parts outside the CDR3, is DGGITQSPKYLFRKEGQNVTLSCEQNLNHDAMYWYRQDPGQGLRLIYYSQIVNDFQKGDIAEGYSVSREKKESFPLTVTSAQKNPTAFYLCASSTGGSGNQPQHFGDGTRLSIL.

The rearrangement links TRBV4-3 to TRBJ2-3, with D possibly being TRBD2 (6 bases). The CDR3 length is 17 residues. V was shortened by 0 bases and J by 7 bases, with 20 bases between the two germline ends. Germline-derived CDR1 and CDR2 are LGHNA and YSLEER. In nucleotides, the CDR3 is TGCGCCAGCAGCCAAGATTACAGTCTCGGGGAGGTTAATACGCAGTATTTT. It is translated as CASSQDYSLGEVNTQYF.

V is TRBV4-3 and J is TRBJ2-7; TRBD1 aligns across 8 bases. V lost 4 bases to trimming and J lost 3 bases; unmatched junction nucleotides: 5. This CDR3 is built from 14 residues. The germline CDR1 and CDR2 sequences are LGHNA and YSLEER. CDR3 in amino acids: CASSRGQGFYEQYF. The CDR3 DNA follows: TGCGCCAGCAGCCGTGGACAGGGCTTCTACGAGCAGTACTTC.

The rearrangement joins TRBV9 to TRBJ2-1, with D maybe TRBD2 (6 bases). This CDR3 contains 16 residues. Germline values: CDR1 SGDLS, CDR2 YYNGEE. Trimming took off 4 bases at V and 0 bases at J, with 14 bases between the two ends. The CDR3 protein is CASSTSGGSSYNEQFF. Written as DNA, the CDR3 is TGTGCCAGCAGCACGAGTGGGGGGAGCTCCTACAATGAGCAGTTCTTC.

The rearrangement joins TRBV9 to TRBJ2-2, with D perhaps TRBD2 (5 bases). The ends were cut back, 1 base at V and 2 bases at J, with 12 bases in the middle. The CDR3 totals 16 residues. Germline CDR1 and CDR2: SGDLS and YYNGEE. The CDR3 is CASSVNLEGNTGELFF. The CDR3 DNA sequence: TGTGCCAGCAGCGTAAATCTCGAGGGTAACACCGGGGAGCTGTTTTTT.

In the case of this clone: At one end the junction does not follow the germline gene, possibly because of a read error. The chain recombines TRBV30 with TRBJ2-1, with 14 positions matching TRBD2. There are 15 residues in the CDR3. CDR1 and CDR2 (germline): GTSNPN, SVGIG (reference sequence). CDR3 protein: CTWSGGLAGAREQFF. CDR3 sequence (DNA): TGTACCTGGAGTGGGGGACTAGCGGGGGCTCGGGAGCAGTTCTTC.

The chain links TRBV6-2 or TRBV6-3 to TRBJ2-1; 14 nucleotides align to TRBD2. V lost 5 bases, J lost 0 bases, and 3 bases stayed unmatched. CDR1 and CDR2 from the germline V gene are MNHEY and SVGEGT. The CDR3 sequence is 17 residues long. The CDR3 region has the DNA TGTGCCAGCAGTCGGGGACTAGCGGGGGTCTCCTACAATGAGCAGTTCTTC. This encodes CASSRGLAGVSYNEQFF.

The V and J genes are TRBV6-6 and TRBJ1-5, with TRBD1 matching over 8 bases. Germline CDR1 is MNHNY and CDR2 is SVGAGI (reference sequence). The trim removed 5 bases at V and 6 bases at J, leaving 9 bases unmatched. This CDR3 comprises 15 residues. CDR3 region: CASSPSGGGGQPQHF. CDR3 DNA: TGTGCCAGCAGTCCCTCAGGGGGCGGCGGTCAGCCCCAGCATTTT.

The chain recombines TRBV25-1 with TRBJ2-1; D is uncertain. There are 16 residues in the CDR3. The V gene lost 1 base and the J gene lost 5 bases, with 15 bases spanning the gap. Germline CDR1 MGHDK, CDR2 SYGVNS. The CDR3 region is CASSEWPEQRDNEQFF. The CDR3 nucleotides read TGTGCCAGCAGTGAATGGCCCGAGCAAAGAGACAATGAGCAGTTCTTC.

The chain joins TRBV6-6 to TRBJ1-5; TRBD1 matches 7 bases. Per germline, CDR1 MNHNY and CDR2 SVGAGI (reference sequence). Losses at the gene ends were 7 bases for V and 0 bases for J; bases not matched to a gene: 6. This CDR3 comprises 15 residues. The CDR3 protein is CASKGGQTSNQPQHF. DNA of the CDR3: TGTGCCAGCAAGGGGGGACAGACTAGCAATCAGCCCCAGCATTTT.